The 19 T cell receptor beta chains reported below all come from one sample, sequenced in a study of cytomegalovirus exposure and HLA in healthy donors. A multiplex PCR was run with 60 Vbeta primers and 13 Jbeta primers. The protocol was immunoSEQ multiplex PCR, while the TCRdb copy is restricted to in-frame clones and leaves out a portion. The repertoire includes some 150,000 clones, roughly 80% of them detected once, and roughly 7.6% sits in the top ten. Sequencing input: PBMCs. The receptors come from a woman between 25 and 40 years old in good health and CMV-seropositive.

V and J are TRBV11-1 and TRBJ2-5, with D perhaps TRBD2 (5 bases). The CDR3 sequence is 15 residues long. Trimming removed 5 bases from V and 1 base from J, with 14 bases in between. In germline, CDR1 is SGHAT, CDR2 FQDESV (reference sequence). The CDR3 here is CASSAGGRVQETQYF. The CDR3 DNA follows: TGTGCCAGCAGCGCCGGAGGTAGGGTCCAAGAGACCCAGTACTTC.

This clone was found a few times. Here the CDR3 DNA reads TGTGCCAGCTCACCACTGGCAGGGAACTCCTACGAGCAGTACTTC. Amino acids: CASSPLAGNSYEQYF. The genes are TRBV18 and TRBJ2-7, with D possibly being TRBD1 (5 bases). Germline V gene data show CDR1 as KGHSH and CDR2 as LQKENI. This CDR3 comprises 15 residues. V shed 1 base and J shed 0 bases, with 10 bases lying between them.

The chain carries TRBV15 and TRBJ2-1, with TRBD2 matching over 12 bases. J was trimmed by 0 bases and V by 5 bases; bases with no gene match: 2. This CDR3 comprises 16 residues. CDR1 is LNHNV and CDR2 is YYDKDF in the germline V gene (reference sequence). CDR3 residues: CATSATSGGSYNEQFF. In nucleotides, the CDR3 is TGTGCCACCAGCGCGACTAGCGGGGGCTCCTACAATGAGCAGTTCTTC.

The chain couples TRBV4-3 to TRBJ1-2, with 9 positions matching TRBD1. V shed 7 bases and J 4 bases; nucleotides not matched to a gene: 10. The germline V gene encodes CDR1 LGHNA and CDR2 YSLEER. The CDR3 sequence is 15 residues long. The CDR3 DNA is TGCGCCAGCACCCTCGGACAGGGGTACTCCTATGGCTACACCTTC. This sequence encodes CASTLGQGYSYGYTF.

This clone occurred a few times. The V and J genes are TRBV7-9 and TRBJ1-3, with no clear D. The ends were cut back, 5 bases at V and 4 bases at J, with 9 bases in the middle. Germline CDR1 SEHNR, CDR2 FQNEAQ (reference sequence). CDR3 size: 13 residues. The DNA of the CDR3 is TGTGCCAGCAGCATTACTACGGGAAACACCATATATTTT. It codes for CASSITTGNTIYF.

This clone was counted between two and nine times. The genes are TRBV10-3 and TRBJ2-7; 7 bases are shared with TRBD1. CDR1 and CDR2 (germline): ENHRY, SYGVKD. The CDR3 runs to 15 residues. Losses at the gene ends were 0 bases for V and 6 bases for J; bases not matched to a gene: 8. CDR3 coding DNA: TGTGCCATCAGTGAGTCGACAGGGTTCTTATCCGAGCAGTACTTC. Translated: CAISESTGFLSEQYF.

The CDR3 DNA follows: TGCGCCAGCAGCAATACTACAGGGCTAGTCACTGAAGCTTTCTTT. Residues: CASSNTTGLVTEAFF. V usage is TRBV5-1 and J usage is TRBJ1-1, with D perhaps TRBD1 (6 bases). The CDR3 is made up of 15 amino acids. CDR1 and CDR2 from the germline V gene are SGHRS and YFSETQ. V was shortened by 4 bases and J by 4 bases, with 17 bases between the two germline ends.

The chain links TRBV2 to TRBJ1-1, with D maybe TRBD1 (5 bases). The CDR3 length is 13 residues. V lost 7 bases to trimming and J lost 8 bases, with 17 bases between them. Germline CDR1 and CDR2: SNHLY and FYNNEI. CDR3 nucleotides: TGTGCCAGCATTGTAGGTAAGGGGCAGGAAGCTTTCTTT. Translating gives CASIVGKGQEAFF.

The chain combines TRBV7-9 with TRBJ2-3; perhaps TRBD1 as D (5 bases). In germline, CDR1 is SEHNR, CDR2 FQNEAQ (reference sequence). V lost 8 bases and J lost 4, with 13 bases in between. The CDR3 runs 13 residues. CDR3 nucleotide sequence: TGTGCCAGCGAAGGGATAGGGGCAGATACGCAGTATTTT. It is translated as CASEGIGADTQYF.

This sequence joins TRBV28 and TRBJ2-2, with no clear D. This CDR3 spans 12 amino acids. Trimming cost V 7 bases and J 2 bases, with 5 bases left between them. The germline V gene encodes CDR1 MDHEN and CDR2 SYDVKM. For the CDR3, the DNA is TGTGCCAGCAATACTAACACCGGGGAGCTGTTTTTT. Amino acid sequence: CASNTNTGELFF.

The chain couples TRBV2 to TRBJ2-7, with TRBD1 matching 7 bases. This CDR3 has 13 residues. CDR1 SNHLY and CDR2 FYNNEI come from the germline V gene. With 7 bases clipped from V and 7 bases from J, the junction kept 10 bases outside the gene matches. Here the CDR3 DNA reads TGTGCCAGCAAGCGACAGGGATCCGAGGAGCAGTACTTC. Protein sequence: CASKRQGSEEQYF. Full variable domain (remainder filled in from reference TRBV2 and TRBJ2-7): EPEVTQTPSHQVTQMGQEVILRCVPISNHLYFYWYRQILGQKVEFLVSFYNNEISEKSEIFDDQFSVERPDGSNFTLKIRSTKLEDSAMYFCASKRQGSEEQYFGPGTRLTVT.

This clone came up once. V and J are TRBV6-1 and TRBJ2-7; D is perhaps TRBD2 (6 bases). This CDR3 spans 15 amino acids. V gave up 3 bases and J gave up 0 bases, with 12 bases separating them. Germline V gene sequence: CDR1 MNHNS, CDR2 SASEGT. CDR3 amino acids: CASSDGGFSSYEQYF. DNA of the CDR3: TGTGCCAGCAGTGACGGGGGTTTTAGCTCCTACGAGCAGTACTTC.

The J gene is TRBJ1-1, the V gene TRBV7-6; D is possibly TRBD1 (5 bases). The ends were cut back, 5 bases at V and 5 bases at J, with 18 bases in the middle. Germline loops: CDR1 SGHVS, CDR2 FNYEAQ. The CDR3 sequence is 15 residues long. CDR3 protein: CASSPVIQGITEAFF. The CDR3 bases are TGTGCCAGCAGCCCGGTAATTCAGGGTATAACTGAAGCTTTCTTT.

V and J are TRBV28 and TRBJ1-4; D call uncertain. Trimming took off 4 bases at V and 4 bases at J, with 19 bases between the two ends. The germline V gene encodes CDR1 MDHEN and CDR2 SYDVKM. This CDR3 is 17 amino acids long. CDR3 sequence reads: CASSSNREVSLNEKLFF. For the CDR3, the DNA is TGTGCCAGCAGTTCGAACCGCGAGGTATCCCTTAATGAAAAACTGTTTTTT.

The chain joins TRBV28 to TRBJ2-5; 7 nucleotides agree with TRBD1. This CDR3 comprises 13 residues. V shed 6 bases and J 5 bases; nucleotides not matched to a gene: 6. The germline V gene encodes CDR1 MDHEN and CDR2 SYDVKM. This chain's CDR3 is CASRRTGVETQYF. CDR3 DNA sequence: TGTGCCAGCAGACGTACAGGGGTTGAGACCCAGTACTTC.

The chain employs TRBV7-2 and TRBJ2-7; TRBD1 might be the D (5 bases). Trimming stripped 1 base from V and 7 bases from J, with 14 bases between. The CDR3 extends over 14 amino acids. The germline CDR1 and CDR2 sequences are SGHTA and FQGNSA. CDR3 loop: CASSLGQGGFEQYF. The CDR3 nucleotides are TGTGCCAGCAGCTTAGGGCAGGGTGGGTTTGAGCAGTACTTC.

This chain uses TRBV4-2 with TRBJ2-7, with 7 bases lining up with TRBD1. The length of the CDR3 is 15 residues. The J segment lost 8 bases and the V segment lost 0 bases, leaving 10 bases of the junction unmatched. Germline V gene sequence: CDR1 LGHNA, CDR2 YNFKEQ. CDR3 in amino acids: CASSQEARTGRQQYF. CDR3 bases: TGTGCCAGCAGCCAAGAAGCTAGGACAGGAAGGCAGCAGTACTTC.

This clone occurred a few times. The gene calls are TRBV25-1 and TRBJ1-2; 8 bases are a match to TRBD1. The CDR3 is 15 residues long. V gave up 4 bases and J gave up 1 base; unmatched junction bases: 5. Germline CDR1 reads MGHDK; CDR2 reads SYGVNS. The CDR3: CASSADRGYNYGYTF. The DNA for the CDR3 is TGTGCCAGCAGTGCCGACAGGGGATATAACTATGGCTACACCTTC.

The CDR3 coding sequence is TGTGCCATCAGGGCGGAGGGTGTTAGCACTGAAGCTTTCTTT. Translation gives CAIRAEGVSTEAFF. The chain couples TRBV10-3 to TRBJ1-1, with unresolved D. Germline V gene lookup returns CDR1 ENHRY and CDR2 SYGVKD. The CDR3 covers 14 residues. V was cut by 6 bases and J by 4 bases, with 15 bases left in between.